Below, 11 T cell receptor beta chains from the same sample are listed, as sequenced in a study of CD8 T cells in ankylosing spondylitis. Study results and caveats: A TCR beta motif made of under 10 highly homologous variants seemed typical of ankylosing spondylitis blood.

These receptors have no known antigen. TCRdb independently ran MiXCR on the 5' RACE reads; one entry per CDR3 protein. This table holds about 800,000 distinct CDR3 sequences, 12% found once. Input material: blood, either unsorted or a sorted T cell fraction (not recorded which). These receptors were collected from a male donor with ankylosing spondylitis.

The rearrangement uses TRBV7-2 and TRBJ2-3, with D tentatively TRBD1 (6 bases). This CDR3 comprises 14 residues. The germline V and J ends were trimmed by 6 bases and 1 base, with 11 bases remaining between them. The germline gives CDR1 SGHTA, CDR2 FQGNSA. In nucleotides, the CDR3 is TGTGCCAGCAGTCCTAACAGGGGCACAGATACGCAGTATTTT. Amino acid sequence: CASSPNRGTDTQYF.

The V and J genes are TRBV28 and TRBJ1-5; 7 nucleotides align to TRBD1. Germline V gene lookup returns CDR1 MDHEN and CDR2 SYDVKM. This CDR3 has 13 amino acids. With 11 bases clipped from V and 3 bases from J, the junction kept 7 bases outside the gene matches. In DNA, the CDR3 is TGTGCCTGCCGGGGACAGTTCAATCAGCCCCAGCATTTT. This codes for CACRGQFNQPQHF.

This clonotype has a count of ten or more. A read error may produce the germline difference seen at one junction end. The rearrangement joins TRBV12-3 or TRBV12-4 to TRBJ1-2; D is unclear. This CDR3 has 18 amino acids. The CDR3 DNA follows: TGTGCCAGCGAAGGCCTTGAGAGGGCTGGGGTCTATAACGATGGCTACACCTTC. Residues: CASEGLERAGVYNDGYTF.

The chain combines TRBV7-2 with TRBJ1-6; D might be TRBD1 (5 bases). V lost 1 base and J lost 7, with 11 bases in between. From germline, CDR1 is SGHTA and CDR2 FQGNSA. The CDR3 loop spans 15 amino acids. The CDR3 bases are TGTGCCAGCAGCTTAGACTGGGGCTCAAATTCACCCCTCCACTTT. It translates to CASSLDWGSNSPLHF.

This chain joins TRBV6-5 and TRBJ2-3; 9 bases are a match to TRBD2. The V segment lost 0 bases and the J segment 4 bases; nucleotides outside the gene matches: 8. This CDR3 contains 17 residues. Germline CDR1 reads MNHEY; CDR2 reads SVGAGI. CDR3 sequence reads: CASSYSAGGPKADTQYF. Written as DNA, the CDR3 is TGTGCCAGCAGTTACTCGGCGGGGGGGCCAAAGGCAGATACGCAGTATTTT.

There are a few counts of this clonotype. V gene TRBV5-1 combines with J gene TRBJ2-1; a weak D match, TRBD2 (5 bases). This CDR3 region has 12 residues. Germline-derived CDR1 and CDR2 are SGHRS and YFSETQ. V was shortened by 1 base and J by 14 bases, with 13 bases between the two germline ends. The CDR3 DNA is TGCGCCAGCAGCTTGAGAGGGCCTGGTGAGTTCTTC. Its protein product is CASSLRGPGEFF. Supplemented by reference TRBV5-1 and TRBJ2-1, the full variable domain reads KAGVTQTPRYLIKTRGQQVTLSCSPISGHRSVSWYQQTPGQGLQFLFEYFSETQRNKGNFPGRFSGRQFSNSRSEMNVSTLELGDSALYLCASSLRGPGEFFGPGTRLTVL.

This clonotype occurred a few times. The chain uses TRBV6-2 or TRBV6-3 and TRBJ2-7, with D maybe TRBD1 (10 bases). Trimming took 0 bases from V and 6 from J, leaving 21 bases between them. CDR1 is MNHEY, CDR2 SVGEGT, per germline. The CDR3 is made up of 17 amino acids. The CDR3 loop is CASSYSPSGDRGSEQYF. Written as DNA, the CDR3 is TGTGCCAGCAGTTACTCGCCTAGCGGGGACAGGGGCTCCGAGCAGTACTTC.

The chain employs TRBV4-3 and TRBJ2-1; no reliable D call. The CDR3 has 14 residues. The germline V and J ends were trimmed by 0 bases and 9 bases, with 12 bases remaining between them. CDR1 is LGHNA and CDR2 is YSLEER in the germline V gene. CDR3 sequence (DNA): TGCGCCAGCAGCCAAGATGTAAGTGGTGGTGAGCAGTTCTTC. Its protein is CASSQDVSGGEQFF.

Only a few counts were recorded for this clonotype. The chain couples TRBV5-1 to TRBJ2-2, with 7 bases that match TRBD1. In germline, CDR1 is SGHRS, CDR2 YFSETQ. The V segment lost 4 bases and the J segment 5 bases; nucleotides outside the gene matches: 11. This CDR3 contains 16 residues. The CDR3 DNA reads TGCGCCAGCAGCCCCTCCGGGACAGACCCTACCGGGGAGCTGTTTTTT. Translating it yields CASSPSGTDPTGELFF.

A few counts support this clonotype. V gene TRBV6-1 combines with J gene TRBJ1-2; 7 bases agree with TRBD1. V gave up 10 bases and J gave up 13 bases; unmatched junction bases: 18. This CDR3 region has 13 residues. The V gene's germline CDR1 is MNHNS and CDR2 SASEGT. In DNA, the CDR3 is TGTGCCACCCGACCGGGACAGAGACTTTACGGCACCTTC. It translates to CATRPGQRLYGTF.

The rearrangement links TRBV20-1 to TRBJ2-1; D might be TRBD2 (5 bases). The germline CDR1 and CDR2 sequences are DFQATT and SNEGSKA (reference sequence). The CDR3 runs to 15 residues. The V end lost 2 bases, the J end lost 3 bases, and 14 bases lay between the germline ends. This chain's CDR3 is CSARKTGWNYNEQFF. Written as DNA, the CDR3 is TGCAGTGCTAGAAAAACGGGGTGGAACTACAATGAGCAGTTCTTC.